This T cell receptor beta chain appears in the sequencing data of a study of blood T cell repertoires in COVID-19. Cohorts were assigned according to the clinical history that participants reported. In the original workflow: Researchers report that nucleated cell counts were estimated from reference gene primer amplification. Profiled with immunoSEQ multiplex PCR; TCRdb holds only in-frame clones, not every one. That table is the source of V, J and clone size, and D and trimming were worked out from the DNA. The sample lists more than 200,000 clones; more than 85% were seen once. The material sequenced was PBMCs or T cells enriched from blood (not recorded which). This sequence originates from a woman aged 30 to 39 who had recovered from COVID-19.

The CDR3 region has the DNA TGTGCCAGCAGCCGGGATAACGGGAACTATGGCTACACCTTC. Protein sequence: CASSRDNGNYGYTF. The chain uses TRBV6-5 and TRBJ1-2; no clear D. Trimming cost V 6 bases and J 2 bases, with 13 bases left between them. CDR1 and CDR2 from the germline V gene are MNHEY and SVGAGI. The CDR3 sequence is 14 residues long.